This passage covers 3 T cell receptor beta chains from one sample sequenced in a study of long-term antiretroviral therapy in people with HIV. Running of the v3.0 immunoSEQ assay took place at survey level. Clones were sequenced by immunoSEQ multiplex PCR, and TCRdb holds only the in-frame ones, with some missing. This sample has 6,500 to 7,500 clones, with roughly 84% found just once. Source: unsorted PBMCs, taken 1.1 years after starting antiretroviral therapy. All receptors come from a man in his forties with HIV.

The genes are TRBV5-6 and TRBJ1-4; D is unresolved. This CDR3 spans 15 amino acids. In germline, CDR1 is SGHDT, CDR2 YYEEEE. The V end was cut by 3 bases, the J end by 5 bases, with 14 bases between. In DNA form, the CDR3 reads TGTGCCAGCAGCTGGGGTCCCGCGGGGAATGAAAAACTGTTTTTT. Its translation is CASSWGPAGNEKLFF.

The rearrangement links TRBV5-6 to TRBJ1-1, with 9 bases lining up with TRBD1. Germline V gene sequence: CDR1 SGHDT, CDR2 YYEEEE. V trimming: 0 bases; J trimming: 5 bases; junction bases outside the gene matches: 5. The CDR3 runs to 15 residues. Written as DNA, the CDR3 is TGTGCCAGCAGCTTGGCGGGACAGGGTTGGACTGAAGCTTTCTTT. It translates to CASSLAGQGWTEAFF.

V usage is TRBV5-4 and J usage is TRBJ2-1, with a weak D call TRBD2 (7 bases). CDR1 SGHNT and CDR2 YYREEE come from the germline V gene (reference sequence). The CDR3 has 13 residues. Trimming took 5 bases from V and 8 from J, leaving 14 bases between them. In nucleotides, the CDR3 is TGTGCCAGCAGGGGGGGGCAAAGGGATGAGCAGTTCTTC. The encoded protein is CASRGGQRDEQFF.